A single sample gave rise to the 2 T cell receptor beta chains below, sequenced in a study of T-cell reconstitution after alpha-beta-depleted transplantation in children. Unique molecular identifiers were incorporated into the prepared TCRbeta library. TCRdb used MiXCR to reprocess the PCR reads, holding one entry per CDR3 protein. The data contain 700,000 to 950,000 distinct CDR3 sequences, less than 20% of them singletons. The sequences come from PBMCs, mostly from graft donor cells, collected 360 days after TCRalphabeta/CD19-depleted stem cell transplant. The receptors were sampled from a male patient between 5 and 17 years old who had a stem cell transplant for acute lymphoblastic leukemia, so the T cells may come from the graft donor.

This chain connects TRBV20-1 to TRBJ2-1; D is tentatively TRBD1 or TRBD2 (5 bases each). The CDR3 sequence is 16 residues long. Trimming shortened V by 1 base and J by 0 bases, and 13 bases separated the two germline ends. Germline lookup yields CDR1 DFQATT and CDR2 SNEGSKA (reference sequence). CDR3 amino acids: CSARVGSGGSYNEQFF. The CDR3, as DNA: TGCAGTGCTAGAGTAGGGTCTGGGGGCTCCTACAATGAGCAGTTCTTC.

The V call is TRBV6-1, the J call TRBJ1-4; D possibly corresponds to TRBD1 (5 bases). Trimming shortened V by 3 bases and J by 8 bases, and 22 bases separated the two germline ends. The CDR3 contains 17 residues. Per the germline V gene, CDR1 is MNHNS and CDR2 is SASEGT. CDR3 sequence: CASSDLHRSNFVEKLFF. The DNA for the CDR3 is TGTGCCAGCAGTGACCTCCACAGGTCAAATTTCGTGGAAAAACTGTTTTTT.